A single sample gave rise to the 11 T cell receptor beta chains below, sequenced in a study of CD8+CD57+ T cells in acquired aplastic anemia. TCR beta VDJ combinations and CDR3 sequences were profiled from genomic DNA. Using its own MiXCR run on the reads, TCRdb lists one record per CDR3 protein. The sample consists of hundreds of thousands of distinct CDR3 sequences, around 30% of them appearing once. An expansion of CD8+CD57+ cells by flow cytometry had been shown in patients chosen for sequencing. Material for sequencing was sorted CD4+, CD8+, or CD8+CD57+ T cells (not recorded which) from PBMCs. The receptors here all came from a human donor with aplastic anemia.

For the CDR3, the DNA is TGTGCCAGCAGCCTGGGACTCCGTCAAGAGACCCAGTACTTC. Translated, it gives CASSLGLRQETQYF. The genes are TRBV9 and TRBJ2-5; a weak D match, TRBD2 (6 bases). Trimming left V 4 bases short and J 2 bases short, with 12 bases between. The CDR3 length is 14 residues. CDR1 and CDR2 from the germline V gene are SGDLS and YYNGEE. The complete variable domain, with remaining parts taken from reference TRBV9 and TRBJ2-5, reads DSGVTQTPKHLITATGQRVTLRCSPRSGDLSVYWYQQSLDQGLQFLIQYYNGEERAKGNILERFSAQQFPDLHSELNLSSLELGDSALYFCASSLGLRQETQYFGPGTRLLVL.

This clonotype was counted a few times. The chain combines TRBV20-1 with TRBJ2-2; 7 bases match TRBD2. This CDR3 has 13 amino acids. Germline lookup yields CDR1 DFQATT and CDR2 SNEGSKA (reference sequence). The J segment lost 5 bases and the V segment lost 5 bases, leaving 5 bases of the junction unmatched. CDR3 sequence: CSAAGEATGELFF. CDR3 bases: TGCAGTGCTGCGGGGGAGGCAACCGGGGAGCTGTTTTTT.

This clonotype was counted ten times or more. The CDR3 DNA reads TGTGCCACCAGTGACCCAAACACCTATGGCTACACCTTC. As protein: CATSDPNTYGYTF. The chain combines TRBV24-1 with TRBJ1-2; the D is unclear. This CDR3 is 13 amino acids long. Deletions cut 4 bases from V and 4 bases from J, with 9 bases between. CDR1 and CDR2 from the germline V gene are KGHDR and SFDVKD.

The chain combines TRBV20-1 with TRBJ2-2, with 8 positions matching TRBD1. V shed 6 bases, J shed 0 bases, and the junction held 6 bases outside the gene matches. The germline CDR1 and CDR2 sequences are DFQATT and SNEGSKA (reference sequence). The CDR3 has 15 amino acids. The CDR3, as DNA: TGCAGTGCGCCCGACAGGGGCCCGAACACCGGGGAGCTGTTTTTT. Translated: CSAPDRGPNTGELFF.

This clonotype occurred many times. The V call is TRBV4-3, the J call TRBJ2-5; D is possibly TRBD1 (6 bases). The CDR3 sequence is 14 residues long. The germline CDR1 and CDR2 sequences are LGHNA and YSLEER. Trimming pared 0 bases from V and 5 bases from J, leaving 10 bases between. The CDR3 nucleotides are TGCGCCAGCAGCCAAGAAGGGGGAGCTGAGACCCAGTACTTC. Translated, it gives CASSQEGGAETQYF.

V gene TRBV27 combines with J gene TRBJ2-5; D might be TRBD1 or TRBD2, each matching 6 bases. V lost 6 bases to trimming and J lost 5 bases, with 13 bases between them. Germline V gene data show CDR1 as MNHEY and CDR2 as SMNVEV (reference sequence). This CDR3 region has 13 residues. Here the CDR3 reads CASRRRGLETQYF. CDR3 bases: TGTGCCAGCAGAAGGAGGGGGTTGGAGACCCAGTACTTC.

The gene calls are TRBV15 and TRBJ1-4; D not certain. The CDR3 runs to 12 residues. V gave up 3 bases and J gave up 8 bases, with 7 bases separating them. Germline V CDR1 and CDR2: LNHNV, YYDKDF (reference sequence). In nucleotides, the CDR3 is TGTGCCACCAGCAGGGATTGGGAAAAACTGTTTTTT. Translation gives CATSRDWEKLFF.

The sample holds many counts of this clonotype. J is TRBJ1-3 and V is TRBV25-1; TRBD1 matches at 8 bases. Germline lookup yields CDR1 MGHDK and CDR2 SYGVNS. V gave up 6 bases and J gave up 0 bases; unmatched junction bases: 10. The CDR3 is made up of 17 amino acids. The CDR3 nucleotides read TGTGCCAGCAGCCAACGACAGGGGACTCACTCTGGAAACACCATATATTTT. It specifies CASSQRQGTHSGNTIYF.

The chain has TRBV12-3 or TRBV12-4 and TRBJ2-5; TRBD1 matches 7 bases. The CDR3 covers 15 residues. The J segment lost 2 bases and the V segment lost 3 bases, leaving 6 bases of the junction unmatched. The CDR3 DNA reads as TGTGCCAGCAGTTTGTCCGGGACAGTTCAAGAGACCCAGTACTTC. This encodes CASSLSGTVQETQYF.

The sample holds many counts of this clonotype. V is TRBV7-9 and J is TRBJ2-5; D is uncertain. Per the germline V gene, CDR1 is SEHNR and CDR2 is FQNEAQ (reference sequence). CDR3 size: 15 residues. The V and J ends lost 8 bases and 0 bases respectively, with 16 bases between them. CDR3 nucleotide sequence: TGTGCCAGCGGGCGATCGGGCGGATACCAAGAGACCCAGTACTTC. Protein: CASGRSGGYQETQYF.

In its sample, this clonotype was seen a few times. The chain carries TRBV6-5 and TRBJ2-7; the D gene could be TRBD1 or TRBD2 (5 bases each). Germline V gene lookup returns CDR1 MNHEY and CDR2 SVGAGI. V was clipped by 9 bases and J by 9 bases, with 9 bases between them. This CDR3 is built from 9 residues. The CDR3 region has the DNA TGTGCCAGGGGACCGAGGCAGTACTTC. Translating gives CARGPRQYF.